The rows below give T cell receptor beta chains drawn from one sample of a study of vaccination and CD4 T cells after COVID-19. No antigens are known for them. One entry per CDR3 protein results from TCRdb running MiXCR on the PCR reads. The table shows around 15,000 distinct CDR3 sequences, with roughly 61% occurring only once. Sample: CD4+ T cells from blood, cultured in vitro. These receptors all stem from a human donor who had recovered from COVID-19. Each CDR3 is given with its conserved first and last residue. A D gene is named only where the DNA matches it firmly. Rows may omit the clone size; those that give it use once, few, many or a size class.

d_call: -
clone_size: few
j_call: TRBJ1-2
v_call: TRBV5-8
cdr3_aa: CASSFRAGGYTF
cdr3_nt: TGTGCCAGCAGCTTCAGAGCAGGGGGCTACACCTTC

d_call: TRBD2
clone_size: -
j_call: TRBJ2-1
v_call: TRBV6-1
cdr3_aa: CASTPLAVSSYNEQFF
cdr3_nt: TGTGCCAGCACACCTCTAGCGGTAAGCTCCTACAATGAGCAGTTCTTC

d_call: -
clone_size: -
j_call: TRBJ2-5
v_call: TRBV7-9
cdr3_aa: CASSGLTQYF
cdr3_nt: TGTGCCAGCAGCGGCCTAACTCAGTACTTC

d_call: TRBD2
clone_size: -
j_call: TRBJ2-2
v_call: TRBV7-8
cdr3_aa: CAGSFPPGGRVVGELFF
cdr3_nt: TGTGCCGGCAGCTTTCCCCCGGGCGGGAGGGTGGTCGGGGAGCTGTTTTTT

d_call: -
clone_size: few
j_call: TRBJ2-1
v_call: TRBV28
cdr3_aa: CASGRGGSNNEQFF
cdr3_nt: TGTGCCAGCGGGAGGGGGGGCAGCAACAATGAGCAGTTCTTC

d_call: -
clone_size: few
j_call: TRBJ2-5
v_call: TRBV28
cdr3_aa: CASRRTSRATQYF
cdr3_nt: TGTGCCAGCAGGCGTACTAGCAGGGCGACCCAGTACTTC

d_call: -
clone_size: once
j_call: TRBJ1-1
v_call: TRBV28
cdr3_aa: CASSFSRQGNTEAFF
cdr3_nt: TGTGCCAGCAGTTTCTCGCGGCAGGGGAACACTGAAGCTTTCTTT

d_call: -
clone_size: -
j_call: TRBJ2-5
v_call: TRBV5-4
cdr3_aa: CASSLVGETQYF
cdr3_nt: TGTGCCAGCAGCTTGGTCGGGGAGACCCAGTACTTC

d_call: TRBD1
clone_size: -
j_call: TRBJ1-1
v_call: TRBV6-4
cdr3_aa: CASSTTGGGEAFF
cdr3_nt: TGTGCCAGCAGTACTACAGGGGGCGGTGAAGCTTTCTTT

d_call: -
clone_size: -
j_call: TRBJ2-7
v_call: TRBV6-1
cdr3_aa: CASSIGGNSIYEQYF
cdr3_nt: TGTGCCAGCAGTATTGGAGGTAACAGTATCTACGAGCAGTACTTC

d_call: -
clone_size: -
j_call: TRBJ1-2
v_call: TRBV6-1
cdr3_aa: CASSAPGPYGYTF
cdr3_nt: TGTGCCAGCAGTGCCCCAGGGCCCTATGGCTACACCTTC

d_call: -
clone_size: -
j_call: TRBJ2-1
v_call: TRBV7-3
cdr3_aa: CASSLGAPIYNEQFF
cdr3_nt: TGTGCCAGCAGCCTCGGGGCGCCAATATACAATGAGCAGTTCTTC

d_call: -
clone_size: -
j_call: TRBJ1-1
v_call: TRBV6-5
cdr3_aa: CASSWGGNTEAFF
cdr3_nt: TGTGCCAGCAGTTGGGGGGGTAACACTGAAGCTTTCTTT

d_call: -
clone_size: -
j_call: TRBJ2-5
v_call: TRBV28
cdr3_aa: CASSSQGPTKETQYF
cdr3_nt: TGTGCCAGCAGTTCTCAGGGGCCCACCAAAGAGACCCAGTACTTC

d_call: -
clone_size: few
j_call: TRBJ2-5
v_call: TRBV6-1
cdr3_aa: CATSLGGVETQYF
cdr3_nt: TGTGCCACCTCCTTAGGGGGGGTGGAGACCCAGTACTTC

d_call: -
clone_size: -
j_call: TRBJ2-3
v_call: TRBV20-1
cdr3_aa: CSATPWEGTDTQYF
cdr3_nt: TGCAGTGCTACGCCTTGGGAGGGCACAGATACGCAGTATTTT

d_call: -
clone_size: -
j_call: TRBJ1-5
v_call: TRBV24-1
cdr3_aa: CATRDWGGGPQHF
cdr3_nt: TGTGCCACCAGGGACTGGGGGGGAGGGCCCCAGCATTTT

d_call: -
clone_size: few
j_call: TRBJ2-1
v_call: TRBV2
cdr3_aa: CASRTEGYNEQFF
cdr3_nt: TGTGCCAGCAGGACAGAGGGGTACAATGAGCAGTTCTTC

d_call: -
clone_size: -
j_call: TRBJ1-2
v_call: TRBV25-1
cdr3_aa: CASSGPGPYGYTF
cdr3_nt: TGTGCCAGCAGTGGGCCAGGGCCTTATGGCTACACCTTC

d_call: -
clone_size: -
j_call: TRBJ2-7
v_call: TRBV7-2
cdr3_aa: CASSPEMASIYEQYF
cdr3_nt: TGTGCCAGCAGCCCAGAGATGGCAAGCATCTACGAGCAGTACTTC

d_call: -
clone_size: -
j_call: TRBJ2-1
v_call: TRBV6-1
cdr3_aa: CASTGVANSYNEQFF
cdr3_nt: TGTGCCAGCACGGGCGTAGCGAACTCCTACAATGAGCAGTTCTTC

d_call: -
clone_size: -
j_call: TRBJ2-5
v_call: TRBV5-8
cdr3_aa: CASSLRQGGVQETQYF
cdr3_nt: TGTGCCAGCAGCTTACGACAGGGAGGCGTACAGGAGACCCAGTACTTC

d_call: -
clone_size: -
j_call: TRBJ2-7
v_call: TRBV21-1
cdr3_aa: CASTGQPELAGGPYEQYF
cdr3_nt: TGTGCCAGCACGGGACAGCCGGAACTAGCGGGAGGACCCTACGAGCAGTACTTC

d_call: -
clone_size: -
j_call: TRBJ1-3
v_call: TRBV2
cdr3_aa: CASSPGREGNTIYF
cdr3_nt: TGTGCCAGCAGCCCCGGCAGGGAAGGAAACACCATATATTTT

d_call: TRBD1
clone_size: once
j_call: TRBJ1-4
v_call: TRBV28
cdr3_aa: CASSVPGGLGEKLFF
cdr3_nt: TGTGCCAGCAGTGTCCCAGGGGGCCTAGGGGAAAAACTGTTTTTT

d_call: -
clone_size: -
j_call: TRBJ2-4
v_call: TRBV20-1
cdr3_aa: CSAYREGHNIQYF
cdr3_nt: TGCAGTGCATATCGAGAGGGCCACAACATTCAGTACTTC

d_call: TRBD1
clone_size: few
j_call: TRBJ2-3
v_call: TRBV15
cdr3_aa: CATSIDRGLGTDTQYF
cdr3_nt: TGTGCCACCAGCATTGACAGGGGACTTGGCACAGATACGCAGTATTTT

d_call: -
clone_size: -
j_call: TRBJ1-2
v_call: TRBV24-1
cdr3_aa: CATSDSGFDYGYTF
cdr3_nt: TGTGCCACCAGTGATTCTGGGTTTGACTATGGCTACACCTTC

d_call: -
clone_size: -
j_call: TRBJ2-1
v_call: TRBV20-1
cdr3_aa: CSALSREGLMQFF
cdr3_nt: TGCAGTGCCCTAAGTCGGGAAGGTTTAATGCAGTTCTTC

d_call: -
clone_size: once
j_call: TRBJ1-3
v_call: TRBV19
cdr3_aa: CASSIPQHSGNTIYF
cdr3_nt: TGTGCCAGTAGTATACCCCAGCACTCTGGAAACACCATATATTTT

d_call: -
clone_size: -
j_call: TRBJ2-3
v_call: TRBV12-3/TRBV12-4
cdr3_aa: CASTPIAQLVRTDTQYF
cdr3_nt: TGTGCCAGCACCCCCATCGCGCAACTAGTCCGCACAGATACGCAGTATTTT

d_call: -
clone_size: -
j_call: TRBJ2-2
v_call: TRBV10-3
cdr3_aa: CAISERAGGSGELFF
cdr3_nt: TGTGCCATCAGTGAACGGGCTGGAGGGTCCGGGGAGCTGTTTTTT

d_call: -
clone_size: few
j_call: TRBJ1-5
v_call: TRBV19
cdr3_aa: CASRGQINQPQHF
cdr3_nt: TGTGCCAGCAGAGGACAGATAAATCAGCCCCAGCATTTT

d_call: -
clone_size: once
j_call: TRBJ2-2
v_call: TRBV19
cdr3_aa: CASSPQSSNTGELFF
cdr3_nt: TGTGCCAGTAGTCCTCAGTCCTCGAACACCGGGGAGCTGTTTTTT

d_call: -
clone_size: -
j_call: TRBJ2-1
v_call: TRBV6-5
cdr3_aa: CASSYPRDEQFF
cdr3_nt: TGTGCCAGCAGTTACCCCAGAGATGAGCAGTTCTTC

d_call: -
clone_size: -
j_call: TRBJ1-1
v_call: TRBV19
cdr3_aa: CASSIQGRGTEAFF
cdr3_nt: TGTGCCAGTAGTATTCAGGGTAGGGGAACTGAAGCTTTCTTT

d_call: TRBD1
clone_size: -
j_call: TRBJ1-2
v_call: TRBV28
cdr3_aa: CASSLSGGTGKGYTF
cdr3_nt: TGTGCCAGCAGTTTATCGGGTGGGACAGGGAAAGGCTACACCTTC

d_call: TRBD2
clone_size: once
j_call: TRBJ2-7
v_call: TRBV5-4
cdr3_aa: CASSLVVAGRYEQYF
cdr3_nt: TGTGCCAGCAGCTTGGTGGTAGCGGGAAGATACGAGCAGTACTTC

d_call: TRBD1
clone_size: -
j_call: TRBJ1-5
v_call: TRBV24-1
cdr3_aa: CATSQTGVSQPQHF
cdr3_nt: TGTGCCACCAGCCAAACAGGGGTCAGTCAGCCCCAGCATTTT

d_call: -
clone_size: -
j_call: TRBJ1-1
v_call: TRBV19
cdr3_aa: CASSRALNEGTEAFF
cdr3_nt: TGTGCCAGTAGTAGAGCCCTTAATGAGGGCACTGAAGCTTTCTTT

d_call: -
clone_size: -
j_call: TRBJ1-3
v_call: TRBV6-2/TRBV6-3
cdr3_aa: CASRSDGNTIYF
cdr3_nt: TGTGCCAGCAGATCCGACGGAAACACCATATATTTT

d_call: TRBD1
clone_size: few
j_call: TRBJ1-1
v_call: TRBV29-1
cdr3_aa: CSARPQGADTEAFF
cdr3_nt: TGCAGCGCCCGCCCCCAGGGGGCTGACACTGAAGCTTTCTTT

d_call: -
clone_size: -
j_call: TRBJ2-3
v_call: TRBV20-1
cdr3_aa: CSARLGGLLDTQYF
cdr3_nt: TGCAGTGCTAGATTGGGGGGGCTGTTGGATACGCAGTATTTT

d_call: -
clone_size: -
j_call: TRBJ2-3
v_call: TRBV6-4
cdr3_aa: CASSDEYTDTQYF
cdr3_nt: TGTGCCAGCAGTGACGAGTACACAGATACGCAGTATTTT

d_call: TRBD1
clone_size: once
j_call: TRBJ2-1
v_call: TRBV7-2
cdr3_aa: CASSLEQGVYNEQFF
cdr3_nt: TGTGCCAGCAGCTTAGAACAGGGGGTCTACAATGAGCAGTTCTTC

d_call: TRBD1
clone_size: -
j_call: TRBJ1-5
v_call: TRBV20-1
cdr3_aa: CSALRGGAGQPQHF
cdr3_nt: TGCAGTGCCCTAAGAGGGGGCGCGGGTCAGCCCCAGCATTTT

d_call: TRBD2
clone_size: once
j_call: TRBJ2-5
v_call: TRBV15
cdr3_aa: CATSRALLAGEETQYF
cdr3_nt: TGTGCCACCAGCAGAGCTCTCCTAGCGGGAGAGGAGACCCAGTACTTC

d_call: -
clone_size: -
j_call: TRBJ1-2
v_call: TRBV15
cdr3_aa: CATSRSGDFSNYGYTF
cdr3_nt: TGTGCCACCAGCAGATCCGGGGACTTTTCCAACTATGGCTACACCTTC

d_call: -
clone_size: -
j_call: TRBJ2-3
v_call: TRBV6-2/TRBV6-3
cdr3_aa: CASSTPTDTQYF
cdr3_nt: TGTGCCAGCAGTACCCCAACAGATACGCAGTATTTT

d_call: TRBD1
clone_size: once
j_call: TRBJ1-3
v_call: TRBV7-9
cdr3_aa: CASSEQGTGNTIYF
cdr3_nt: TGTGCCAGCAGCGAACAGGGGACGGGAAACACCATATATTTT

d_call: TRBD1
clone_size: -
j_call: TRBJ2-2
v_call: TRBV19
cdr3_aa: CARAGGPNTGELFF
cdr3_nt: TGTGCCAGGGCAGGGGGCCCGAACACCGGGGAGCTGTTTTTT

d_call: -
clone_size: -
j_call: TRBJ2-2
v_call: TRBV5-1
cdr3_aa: CASSPRTGLSLGELFF
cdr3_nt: TGCGCCAGCAGCCCCCGGACAGGACTATCCCTCGGGGAGCTGTTTTTT

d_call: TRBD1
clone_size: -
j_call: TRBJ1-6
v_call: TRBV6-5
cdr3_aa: CASSYSMAGGGSPLHF
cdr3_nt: TGTGCCAGCAGTTACTCGATGGCAGGGGGCGGTTCACCCCTCCACTTT

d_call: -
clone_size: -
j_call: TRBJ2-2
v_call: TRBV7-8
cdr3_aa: CASSVREMSAGELFF
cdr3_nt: TGTGCCAGCAGTGTAAGAGAGATGTCCGCCGGGGAGCTGTTTTTT

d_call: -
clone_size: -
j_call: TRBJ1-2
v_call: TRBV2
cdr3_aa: CASRRGGTNYGYTF
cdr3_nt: TGTGCCAGCAGGAGAGGTGGGACTAACTATGGCTACACCTTC

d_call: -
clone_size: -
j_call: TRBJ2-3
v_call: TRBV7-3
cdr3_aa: CASSLRQGITDTQYF
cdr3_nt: TGTGCCAGCAGCTTAAGGCAGGGGATCACAGATACGCAGTATTTT

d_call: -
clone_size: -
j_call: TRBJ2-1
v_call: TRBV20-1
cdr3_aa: CSANTAGRNNEQFF
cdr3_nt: TGCAGTGCCAACACCGCGGGACGCAACAATGAGCAGTTCTTC

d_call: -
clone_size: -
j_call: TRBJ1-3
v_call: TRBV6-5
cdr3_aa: CASSYSSGLGNTIYF
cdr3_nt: TGTGCCAGCAGTTACTCGTCAGGTCTTGGAAACACCATATATTTT

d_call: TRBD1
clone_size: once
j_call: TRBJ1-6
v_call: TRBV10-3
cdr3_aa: CAIRGTADSPLHF
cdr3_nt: TGTGCCATCAGGGGGACAGCCGACTCACCCCTCCACTTT

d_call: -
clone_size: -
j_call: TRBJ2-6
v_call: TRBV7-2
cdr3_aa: CASIPRGGSPLSGANVLTF
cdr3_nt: TGTGCCAGCATCCCGCGAGGGGGAAGTCCCCTTTCTGGGGCCAACGTCCTGACTTTC